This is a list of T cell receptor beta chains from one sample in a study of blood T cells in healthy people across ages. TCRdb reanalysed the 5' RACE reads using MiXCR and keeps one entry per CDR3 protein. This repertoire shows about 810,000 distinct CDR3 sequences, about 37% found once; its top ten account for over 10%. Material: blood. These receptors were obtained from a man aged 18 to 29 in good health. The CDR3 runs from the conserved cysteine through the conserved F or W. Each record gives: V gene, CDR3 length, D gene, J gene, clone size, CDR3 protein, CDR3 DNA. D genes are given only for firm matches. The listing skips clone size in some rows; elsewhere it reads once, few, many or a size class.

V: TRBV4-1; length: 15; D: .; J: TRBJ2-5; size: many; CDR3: CASSQDRTGVGTQYF; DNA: TGCGCCAGCAGCCAAGATAGAACGGGGGTCGGGACCCAGTACTTC
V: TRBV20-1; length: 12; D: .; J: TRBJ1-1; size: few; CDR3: CSAASGATEAFF; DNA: TGCAGTGCTGCATCGGGGGCAACTGAAGCTTTCTTT
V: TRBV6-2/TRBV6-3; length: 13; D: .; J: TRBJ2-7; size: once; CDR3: CASSANRPYEQYF; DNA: TGTGCCAGCAGTGCCAACCGTCCCTACGAGCAGTACTTC
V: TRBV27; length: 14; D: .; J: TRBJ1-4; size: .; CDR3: CASSPPGGNEKLFF; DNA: TGTGCCAGCAGCCCGCCGGGGGGTAATGAAAAACTGTTTTTT
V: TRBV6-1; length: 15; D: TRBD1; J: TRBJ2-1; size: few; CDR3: CASSPRQGGANEQFF; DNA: TGTGCCAGCAGTCCTCGACAGGGGGGGGCGAATGAGCAGTTCTTC
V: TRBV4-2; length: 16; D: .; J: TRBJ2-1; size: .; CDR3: CASSPGLAFTYNEQFF; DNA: TGTGCCAGCAGCCCCGGGTTAGCGTTTACCTACAATGAGCAGTTCTTC
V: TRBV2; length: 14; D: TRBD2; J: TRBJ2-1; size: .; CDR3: CASTERGDYNEQFF; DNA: TGTGCCAGCACGGAGCGGGGGGACTACAATGAGCAGTTCTTC
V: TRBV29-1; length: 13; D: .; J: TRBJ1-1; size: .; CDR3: CSVRQTENTEAFF; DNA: TGCAGCGTTAGACAGACAGAGAACACTGAAGCTTTCTTT
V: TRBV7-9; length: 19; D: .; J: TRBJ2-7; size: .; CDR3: CASSLTTGVRRGSSYEQYF; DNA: TGTGCCAGCAGCTTAACCACAGGGGTTCGGCGGGGGAGCTCCTACGAGCAGTACTTC
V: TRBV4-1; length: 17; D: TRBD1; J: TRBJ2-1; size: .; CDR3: CASSQGASGQGYNEQFF; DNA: TGCGCCAGCAGCCAAGGGGCTTCGGGACAGGGCTACAATGAGCAGTTCTTC
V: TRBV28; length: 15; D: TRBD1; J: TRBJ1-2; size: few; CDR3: CASRQGPTANYGYTF; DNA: TGTGCCAGTCGACAGGGGCCCACGGCTAACTATGGCTACACCTTC
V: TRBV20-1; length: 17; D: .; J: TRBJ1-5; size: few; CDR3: CSARDGSGSHSNQPQHF; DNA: TGCAGTGCTAGAGATGGGTCTGGTTCTCATAGCAATCAGCCCCAGCATTTT
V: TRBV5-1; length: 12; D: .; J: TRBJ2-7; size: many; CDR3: CASSLDLYEQYF; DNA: TGTGCCAGCAGCCTGGATCTTTACGAGCAGTACTTC
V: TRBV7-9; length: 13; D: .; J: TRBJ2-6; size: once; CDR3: CASSSGTYSVLTF; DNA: TGTGCCAGCAGCTCCGGGACATATTCCGTCCTGACTTTC
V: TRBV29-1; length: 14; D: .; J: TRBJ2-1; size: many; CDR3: CSVEDSDSYNEQFF; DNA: TGCAGCGTTGAGGACTCCGATTCCTACAATGAGCAGTTCTTC
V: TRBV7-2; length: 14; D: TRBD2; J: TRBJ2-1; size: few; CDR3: CASSFFGGEDEQFF; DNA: TGTGCCAGCAGCTTCTTCGGGGGGGAGGATGAGCAGTTCTTC
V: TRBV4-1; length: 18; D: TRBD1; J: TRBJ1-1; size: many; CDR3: CASSQEEGKTGLNTEAFF; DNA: TGCGCCAGCAGCCAAGAAGAGGGAAAGACAGGGTTGAACACTGAAGCTTTCTTT
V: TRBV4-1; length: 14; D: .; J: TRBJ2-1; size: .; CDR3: CASSHAGQHNEQFF; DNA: TGCGCCAGCAGCCACGCGGGACAGCACAATGAGCAGTTCTTC
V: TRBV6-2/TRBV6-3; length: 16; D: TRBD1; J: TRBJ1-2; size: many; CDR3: CASSTGQGYVTDGYTF; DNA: TGTGCCAGCAGTACCGGACAGGGGTACGTTACGGATGGCTACACCTTC
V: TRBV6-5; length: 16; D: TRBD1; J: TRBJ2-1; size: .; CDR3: CASSYVTGRTYNEQFF; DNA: TGTGCCAGCAGTTACGTGACAGGGAGAACTTACAATGAGCAGTTCTTC
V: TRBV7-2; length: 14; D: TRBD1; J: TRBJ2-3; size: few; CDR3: CASRPQGSSDTQYF; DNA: TGTGCCAGTCGCCCACAGGGGTCATCAGATACGCAGTATTTT
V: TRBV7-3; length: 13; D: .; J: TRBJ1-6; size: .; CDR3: CASSLSYNSPLHF; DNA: TGTGCCAGCAGCTTATCCTATAATTCACCCCTCCACTTT
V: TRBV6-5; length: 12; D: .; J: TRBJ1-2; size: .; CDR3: CVSSLAGYGYTF; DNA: TGTGTCAGCAGTTTAGCAGGGTATGGCTACACCTTC
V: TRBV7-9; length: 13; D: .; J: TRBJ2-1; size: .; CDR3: CASSHRQVYEQFF; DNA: TGTGCCAGCAGCCACCGACAGGTCTACGAGCAGTTCTTC
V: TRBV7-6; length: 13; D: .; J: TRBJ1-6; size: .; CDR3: CASSRLGSDPPHF; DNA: TGTGCCAGCAGCCGATTGGGATCCGATCCCCCCCACTTT
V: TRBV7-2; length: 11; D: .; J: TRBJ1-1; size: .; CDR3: CASSIRTEAFF; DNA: TGTGCCAGCAGCATACGAACTGAAGCTTTCTTT
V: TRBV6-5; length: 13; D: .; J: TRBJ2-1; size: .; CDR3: CASRPGRGREQFF; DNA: TGTGCCAGCAGGCCCGGGAGGGGGCGCGAGCAGTTCTTC
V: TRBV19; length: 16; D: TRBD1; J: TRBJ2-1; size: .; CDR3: CASSLTPGQGVNEQFF; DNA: TGTGCCAGTAGCCTCACTCCGGGACAGGGGGTCAATGAGCAGTTCTTC
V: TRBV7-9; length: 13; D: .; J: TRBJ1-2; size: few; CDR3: CASSYRDGGGYTF; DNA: TGTGCCAGCAGCTACCGGGACGGCGGGGGCTACACCTTC
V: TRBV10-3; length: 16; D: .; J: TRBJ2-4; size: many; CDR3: CAISESIRDDKNIQYF; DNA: TGTGCCATCAGTGAGTCCATTAGGGACGACAAAAACATTCAGTACTTC
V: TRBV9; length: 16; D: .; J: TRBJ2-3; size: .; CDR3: CASSESAGKGTDTQYF; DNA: TGTGCCAGCAGCGAATCGGCGGGGAAGGGCACAGATACGCAGTATTTT
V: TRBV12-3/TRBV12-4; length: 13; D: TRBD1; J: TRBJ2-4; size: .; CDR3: CASSRQGKNIQYF; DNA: TGTGCCAGCAGTCGACAGGGAAAAAACATTCAGTACTTC
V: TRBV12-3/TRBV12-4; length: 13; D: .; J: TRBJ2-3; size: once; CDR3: CASSPVRADTEYF; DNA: TGTGCCAGCAGCCCAGTCAGGGCAGATACGGAGTATTTT
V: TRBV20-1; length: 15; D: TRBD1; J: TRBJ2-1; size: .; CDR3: CSARRGTGYQETQFF; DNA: TGCAGTGCTAGAAGAGGGACAGGGTACCAAGAGACCCAGTTCTTC
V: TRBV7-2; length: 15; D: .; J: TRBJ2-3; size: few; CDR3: CAAGPQGASTDTQYF; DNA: TGTGCCGCCGGTCCCCAGGGCGCAAGCACAGATACGCAGTATTTT
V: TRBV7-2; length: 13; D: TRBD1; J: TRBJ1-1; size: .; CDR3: CASSTRQGAEAFF; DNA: TGTGCCAGCAGCACCAGACAGGGGGCGGAAGCTTTCTTT